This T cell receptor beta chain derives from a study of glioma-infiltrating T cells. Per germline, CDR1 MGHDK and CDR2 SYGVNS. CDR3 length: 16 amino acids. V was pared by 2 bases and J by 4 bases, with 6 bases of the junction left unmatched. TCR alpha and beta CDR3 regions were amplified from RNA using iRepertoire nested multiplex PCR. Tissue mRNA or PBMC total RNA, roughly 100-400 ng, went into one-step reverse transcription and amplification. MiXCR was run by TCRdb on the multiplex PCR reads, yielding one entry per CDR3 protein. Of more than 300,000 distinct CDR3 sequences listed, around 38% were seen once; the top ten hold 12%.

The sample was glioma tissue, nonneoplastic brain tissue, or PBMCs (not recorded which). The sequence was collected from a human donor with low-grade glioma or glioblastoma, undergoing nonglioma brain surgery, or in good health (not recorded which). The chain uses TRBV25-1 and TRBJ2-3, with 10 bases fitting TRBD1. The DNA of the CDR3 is TGTGCCAGCAGTGAAGGGGGACAGGGGTTTGCAGATACGCAGTATTTT. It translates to CASSEGGQGFADTQYF.